This T cell receptor (beta chain) was captured by sequencing in a study of spatial heterogeneity in lung cancer. On the study more broadly: A unique TCR and UMI combination showed up more than ten times in raw reads, on average.

The time point: sample taken at primary tumor resection. Unsorted samples of tumor, nontumor lung or frozen PBMC had their whole RNA sequenced. Samples were obtained from more than 70 donors, all untreated early-stage non-small cell lung cancer patients. Broader study findings: Follow-up blood showed ubiquitous expanded tumor TCRs less than blood at resection did.

TCR cDNA molecules were tagged individually, and each one carried a unique molecular identifier. TCRdb re-called the 5' RACE reads with MiXCR, one entry per CDR3 protein. Among tens of thousands of distinct CDR3 sequences listed, about an eighth were seen once. With respect to this clonotype: What it recognizes is unknown.

Germline CDR1 reads SGHAT; CDR2 reads FQDESV (reference sequence). The CDR3 extends over 13 amino acids. Trimming shortened V by 4 bases and J by 7 bases, and 13 bases separated the two germline ends. Specimen: PBMCs, collected at surgery. This chain joins TRBV11-1 and TRBJ1-2; D unclear. The sequence was obtained from a male donor with early-stage non-small cell lung cancer. CDR3 protein: CASSSRAHGGYTF. In DNA form, the CDR3 reads TGTGCCAGCAGCTCCCGGGCCCACGGTGGCTACACCTTC. Combining the CDR3 with reference TRBV11-1 and TRBJ1-2 gives the whole variable domain EAEVAQSPRYKITEKSQAVAFWCDPISGHATLYWYRQILGQGPELLVQFQDESVVDDSQLPKDRFSAERLKGVDSTLKIQPAELGDSAMYLCASSSRAHGGYTFGSGTRLTVV.